Listed below are T cell receptor beta chains from one sample, sequenced in a study of T cell responses to AZD1222 COVID-19 vaccine. Generated by immunoSEQ multiplex PCR, the TCRdb table keeps only in-frame clones and is missing some. Among around 130,000 clones listed, roughly 92% were seen once. The sample consisted of peripheral blood, taken 28 days after the second AZD1222 dose. The source is an adult who received the AZD1222 COVID-19 vaccine. The CDR3 runs from the conserved cysteine through the conserved F or W. The D gene is left open where the match is weak. Not all rows give a size; the values are once, few, many and, for expanded clones, a class.

V gene	J gene	D gene	clone size	CDR3 DNA	CDR3 protein
TRBV2	TRBJ1-5	NA	once	TGTGCCAGCAGTTCAACAGGGTGGGGTCAGCCCCAGCATTTT	CASSSTGWGQPQHF
TRBV9	TRBJ1-2	NA	NA	TGTGCCAGCAGCCACAGCGAGGGGAGGAATGGCTACACCTTC	CASSHSEGRNGYTF
TRBV28	TRBJ1-2	NA	NA	TGTGCCAGCAGTTTACTTGAAGGCCGGGGTGGCTACACCTTC	CASSLLEGRGGYTF
TRBV18	TRBJ2-5	TRBD2	NA	TGTGCCAGCTCACCATCCAAGCGGGAGGACCTCCAAGAGACCCAGTACTTC	CASSPSKREDLQETQYF
TRBV6-5	TRBJ2-2	NA	NA	TGTGCCAGCAGTCCTCAAAGGACCGGGGAGCTGTTTTTT	CASSPQRTGELFF
TRBV18	TRBJ1-4	NA	NA	TGTGCCAGCTCACCGGGCCGGGGGACTAATGAAAAACTGTTTTTT	CASSPGRGTNEKLFF
TRBV6-2/TRBV6-3	TRBJ2-7	TRBD2	NA	TGTGCCAGCAGTTCAACTAGCGGGAGCGTCTACTCCTACGAGCAGTACTTC	CASSSTSGSVYSYEQYF
TRBV30	TRBJ1-2	NA	NA	TGTGCCTGGAGTGTAAACAGGTTGCTTGGCTACACCTTC	CAWSVNRLLGYTF
TRBV30	TRBJ2-3	NA	NA	TGTGCCTGGAGACCGGACTCTGCAGATACGCAGTATTTT	CAWRPDSADTQYF
TRBV7-9	TRBJ2-1	NA	NA	TGTGCCAGCAGCTCAACAGCAGGGTTAGGTGAGCAGTTCTTC	CASSSTAGLGEQFF
TRBV28	TRBJ1-2	NA	NA	TGTGCCAGCAGCCGATCGGGGGCCCCTAACTATGGCTACACCTTC	CASSRSGAPNYGYTF
TRBV5-1	TRBJ2-1	TRBD2	NA	TGCGCCAGCAGCTTGGGTCTAGCGGGAGGTATTGAGCAGTTCTTC	CASSLGLAGGIEQFF
TRBV7-2	TRBJ2-3	TRBD2	NA	TGTGCCAGCAGCTCGGGACTAGCGGGAGGGTGGGGGACAGATACGCAGTATTTT	CASSSGLAGGWGTDTQYF
TRBV7-9	TRBJ2-6	NA	NA	TGTGCCAGCAGCAAAACTCGCGGGACAGCAGATAGCTCTGGGGCCAACGTCCTGACTTTC	CASSKTRGTADSSGANVLTF
TRBV14	TRBJ1-6	NA	NA	TGTGCCAGCAGCCTCGGGAGCAAGGGCCGGTCACCCCTCCACTTT	CASSLGSKGRSPLHF
TRBV5-1	TRBJ1-1	NA	NA	TGCGCCAGCAGCGCACTCGGGGGGGACACTGAAGCTTTCTTT	CASSALGGDTEAFF
TRBV25-1	TRBJ2-1	NA	NA	TGTGCCAGCAGTGGGATTGGGACGTCGCCCTACAATGAGCAGTTCTTC	CASSGIGTSPYNEQFF
TRBV14	TRBJ1-1	TRBD1	NA	TGTGCCAGCAGCCAAGGACAGGGGGACGAAGCTTTCTTT	CASSQGQGDEAFF
TRBV14	TRBJ2-7	TRBD2	NA	TGTGCCAGCAGCCAATCGGCGGGAGCCCTCTCTCAGCAGTACTTC	CASSQSAGALSQQYF
TRBV29-1	TRBJ1-5	TRBD1	once	TGCAGCGTCGGACAGGGAACTGGCAATCAGCCCCAGCATTTT	CSVGQGTGNQPQHF
TRBV19	TRBJ1-2	NA	NA	TGTGCCAGCAAGAGCCGGAACTATGGCTACACCTTC	CASKSRNYGYTF
TRBV5-1	TRBJ1-3	NA	NA	TGCGCCAGCAGCTCCCCGTCTGGAAACACCATATATTTT	CASSSPSGNTIYF
TRBV15	TRBJ2-3	NA	NA	TGTGCCACCAGCAGAGATGGCCCCCCCCGGGGAGGCACAGATACGCAGTATTTT	CATSRDGPPRGGTDTQYF
TRBV2	TRBJ1-5	NA	NA	TGTGCCAGCAGTGAGTCCAGGGCAAGCAATCAGCCCCAGCATTTT	CASSESRASNQPQHF
TRBV5-6	TRBJ1-1	NA	NA	TGTGCCAGCAGCTTGGTCGGGAGGGAGGGATCTGAAGCTTTCTTT	CASSLVGREGSEAFF
TRBV14	TRBJ1-2	TRBD1	NA	TGTGCCAGCAGCCAAGGGACAGGGGATTTAGGTGGCTACACCTTC	CASSQGTGDLGGYTF
TRBV10-3	TRBJ1-3	NA	NA	TGTGCCATCAGTGAGGAGGGGACTGGAAACACCATATATTTT	CAISEEGTGNTIYF
TRBV6-5	TRBJ1-5	NA	NA	TGTGCCAGCAGTTCCCCTGGGACACGGTGTGATCCCCAGCATTTT	CASSSPGTRCDPQHF
TRBV7-2	TRBJ1-2	NA	once	TGTGCCAGCAGCTTAGTGGCGAACCCTAGCTACACCTTC	CASSLVANPSYTF
TRBV19	TRBJ1-5	NA	NA	TGTGCCAGTACCTCGACGAAAAATCAGCCCCAGCATTTT	CASTSTKNQPQHF
TRBV3-1/TRBV3-2	TRBJ1-1	NA	NA	TGTGCCAGCAGCCAGGGACACGCGAACACTGAAGCTTTCTTT	CASSQGHANTEAFF
TRBV13	TRBJ2-7	TRBD2	NA	TGTGCCAGCAGCTCCGGGGGATGGACTAGCGGGAGAAATAGCGAGCAGTACTTC	CASSSGGWTSGRNSEQYF